This T cell receptor (beta chain) was captured in a study of beta chain features in type 1 diabetes. At the level of the study: Cell yields, age and gender were similar between patients and healthy donors.

The entirety of the isolated RNA underwent reverse transcription, so expressed TCRB transcripts were sequenced. Here immunoSEQ multiplex PCR was the method, and the copy in TCRdb shows in-frame clones only, minus some. Found here are more than 300,000 clones, around 12% of them singletons; the top ten hold about 0.018%. Germline assignment: CDR1 SGHDT and CDR2 YYEEEE. The CDR3 extends over 13 amino acids. V was trimmed by 4 bases and J by 7 bases, leaving 12 bases between them. The chain recombines TRBV5-6 with TRBJ1-5, with a tentative D call TRBD1 (5 bases). The sample taken for sequencing was naive CD4+ T cells from blood. The sequence was collected from a man between 18 and 35 years old in good health. This CDR3 is CASSPAGVQPQHF. Here the CDR3 DNA reads TGTGCCAGCAGCCCGGCGGGGGTACAGCCCCAGCATTTT. Full variable domain (outside the CDR3, taken from reference TRBV5-6 and TRBJ1-5): DAGVTQSPTHLIKTRGQQVTLRCSPKSGHDTVSWYQQALGQGPQFIFQYYEEEERQRGNFPDRFSGHQFPNYSSELNVNALLLGDSALYLCASSPAGVQPQHFGDGTRLSIL.